The 26 T cell receptor beta chains given below trace back to one sample, sequenced in a study of cytomegalovirus exposure and HLA in healthy donors. Clones were read by immunoSEQ multiplex PCR, and TCRdb kept only the in-frame ones, dropping some. The data show 220,000 or so clones, approximately 88% seen once. Sequencing input: PBMCs. These receptor sequences come from a woman aged 25 to 45 in good health and CMV-seropositive.

J is TRBJ2-3 and V is TRBV13; the D gene is possibly TRBD2 (5 bases). There are 16 residues in the CDR3. Per the germline V gene, CDR1 is PRHDT and CDR2 is FYEKMQ (reference sequence). V shed 4 bases and J shed 4 bases, with 18 bases lying between them. This CDR3 is CASSYPQAGGADTQYF. The DNA for the CDR3 is TGTGCCAGCAGCTACCCCCAGGCAGGAGGTGCAGATACGCAGTATTTT.

The chain recombines TRBV6-5 with TRBJ2-1; 7 bases map to TRBD1. Per the germline V gene, CDR1 is MNHEY and CDR2 is SVGAGI. Trimming took 2 bases from V and 7 from J; bases not matched to a gene: 8. This CDR3 is 15 amino acids long. CDR3 nucleotide sequence: TGTGCCAGCAGTTACAGGGGGCTAAAGTTTAATGAGCAGTTCTTC. This sequence encodes CASSYRGLKFNEQFF.

The rearrangement uses TRBV15 and TRBJ1-2; D uncertain. V was pared by 0 bases and J by 3 bases, with 11 bases between. CDR1 is LNHNV, CDR2 YYDKDF, per germline (reference sequence). CDR3 length: 15 amino acids. The CDR3 nucleotides read TGTGCCACCAGCAGAGATCAAGGTAGCGACTATGGCTACACCTTC. This sequence encodes CATSRDQGSDYGYTF.

There are a few counts of this clone. Other DNA sequences in the same sample also yield this CDR3. The chain combines TRBV30 with TRBJ1-5, with D perhaps TRBD1 (5 bases). Trimming took off 4 bases at V and 3 bases at J, with 10 bases between the two ends. Per the germline V gene, CDR1 is GTSNPN and CDR2 is SVGIG (reference sequence). There are 13 residues in the CDR3. In nucleotides, the CDR3 is TGTGCCTGGACCCGGGGCCCCAATCAGCCCCAGCATTTT. This gives the protein CAWTRGPNQPQHF.

The genes are TRBV5-1 and TRBJ1-2; weak D call: TRBD1 (5 bases). V lost 3 bases, J lost 0 bases, and 12 bases lay in between. The CDR3 is made up of 15 amino acids. Germline values: CDR1 SGHRS, CDR2 YFSETQ. The CDR3 DNA sequence: TGCGCCAGCAGCTCCCGGGACGGAACTAACTATGGCTACACCTTC. Its protein product is CASSSRDGTNYGYTF.

This clone was seen a single time. The V and J genes are TRBV27 and TRBJ1-1; the D gene is possibly TRBD1 (6 bases). CDR3 size: 14 residues. Germline assignment: CDR1 MNHEY and CDR2 SMNVEV (reference sequence). Between the trimmed V and J ends, which lost 3 bases and 5 bases, there was a span of 13 bases. The CDR3 DNA follows: TGTGCCAGCAGTTTGACAGGAAAGGGTACTGAAGCTTTCTTT. Translation: CASSLTGKGTEAFF.

This chain joins TRBV27 and TRBJ2-3; D unresolved. Trimming took 2 bases from V and 2 from J, leaving 11 bases between them. Looked up from germline, CDR1 is MNHEY and CDR2 is SMNVEV (reference sequence). The CDR3 runs to 15 residues. CDR3 sequence reads: CASSLRSSPTDTQYF. The DNA of the CDR3 is TGTGCCAGCAGTTTAAGATCAAGCCCCACAGATACGCAGTATTTT.

This clone occurred many times. The gene calls are TRBV6-4 and TRBJ2-3; D remains unclear. From germline, CDR1 is MRHNA and CDR2 SNTAGT. The CDR3 has 13 residues. Trimming removed 2 bases from V and 0 bases from J, with 3 bases in between. The CDR3 DNA reads TGTGCCAGCAGTGACGGGAGCACAGATACGCAGTATTTT. It yields the protein CASSDGSTDTQYF.

This chain connects TRBV18 to TRBJ1-1, with TRBD1 matching over 8 bases. Germline CDR1 KGHSH, CDR2 LQKENI. Trimming at V came to 3 bases and at J to 8 bases, leaving 8 bases not matched to a gene. This CDR3 spans 14 amino acids. In DNA form, the CDR3 reads TGTGCCAGCTCACCTGGACAGGGTGATAGGGAAGCTTTCTTT. Amino acid sequence: CASSPGQGDREAFF.

This chain connects TRBV10-3 to TRBJ1-2; D is perhaps TRBD1 (5 bases). Germline V CDR1 and CDR2: ENHRY, SYGVKD. The length of the CDR3 is 11 residues. V lost 5 bases and J lost 10, with 11 bases in between. This CDR3 reads CAISFGGNYTF. DNA for the CDR3: TGTGCCATCAGTTTCGGGGGAAACTACACCTTC.

The chain employs TRBV7-8 and TRBJ1-2; D ambiguous. Per germline, CDR1 SGHVS and CDR2 FQNEAQ. V lost 3 bases to trimming and J lost 3 bases, with 14 bases between them. This CDR3 spans 15 amino acids. CDR3 nucleotides: TGTGCCAGCAGCTTCCGACTCGGTCGGGACTATGGCTACACCTTC. Translated: CASSFRLGRDYGYTF.

CDR3 residues: CASSLSYTGTNGYTF. The CDR3 region has the DNA TGTGCCAGCAGTTTATCCTACACAGGGACGAACGGCTACACCTTC. V usage is TRBV27 and J usage is TRBJ1-2, with a possible D match to TRBD1 (6 bases). The CDR3 contains 15 residues. V lost 0 bases, J lost 8 bases, and 16 bases lay in between. Germline V gene lookup returns CDR1 MNHEY and CDR2 SMNVEV (reference sequence).

This clone was seen only once. The chain has TRBV19 and TRBJ2-3; tentatively, D is TRBD1 (6 bases). Germline loops: CDR1 LNHDA, CDR2 SQIVND (reference sequence). CDR3 length equals 15 residues. Trimming stripped 3 bases from V and 4 bases from J, with 14 bases between. In DNA, the CDR3 is TGTGCCAGTAGTATGTGGCAGGGGAGTTCAGATACGCAGTATTTT. Protein sequence: CASSMWQGSSDTQYF.

V usage is TRBV27 and J usage is TRBJ2-3; D unresolved. Germline CDR1 reads MNHEY; CDR2 reads SMNVEV (reference sequence). V lost 2 bases and J 5 bases, leaving 23 bases between the germline ends. The CDR3 totals 18 residues. CDR3 DNA sequence: TGTGCCAGCAGTTTAAAGGGATTGGGCCCGAGCCCAAAAGATACGCAGTATTTT. It specifies CASSLKGLGPSPKDTQYF.

CDR3 region: CASSLALGQVISNQPQHF. In nucleotides, the CDR3 is TGTGCCAGCAGCTTAGCTTTAGGACAGGTAATCAGCAATCAGCCCCAGCATTTT. The chain couples TRBV7-8 to TRBJ1-5, with 7 positions matching TRBD1. After removal of 0 bases from V and 1 base from J, the junction contained 9 bases not matched to a gene. Germline CDR1 reads SGHVS; CDR2 reads FQNEAQ. This CDR3 has 18 amino acids.

This clone was seen once. The chain is built from TRBV13 and TRBJ1-1; D possibly corresponds to TRBD1 (6 bases). V lost 5 bases, J lost 2 bases, and 15 bases lay in between. The CDR3 covers 15 residues. Germline V gene lookup returns CDR1 PRHDT and CDR2 FYEKMQ (reference sequence). The CDR3 loop is CASSGGGHKNTEAFF. The DNA for the CDR3 is TGTGCCAGCAGCGGAGGGGGACACAAAAACACTGAAGCTTTCTTT.

The chain links TRBV6-4 to TRBJ2-2; 9 nucleotides agree with TRBD2. The germline CDR1 and CDR2 sequences are MRHNA and SNTAGT. The CDR3 is 16 residues long. The J segment lost 1 base and the V segment lost 10 bases, leaving 10 bases of the junction unmatched. The CDR3 DNA reads TGTGCCACCTCAAAGGGACTAGCAGTGAACACCGGGGAGCTGTTTTTT. It codes for CATSKGLAVNTGELFF.

The rearrangement uses TRBV5-4 and TRBJ1-1; 8 bases line up with TRBD1. The CDR3 totals 13 residues. The V gene's germline CDR1 is SGHNT and CDR2 YYREEE (reference sequence). V lost 4 bases to trimming and J lost 6 bases; unmatched junction nucleotides: 5. Written as DNA, the CDR3 is TGTGCCAGCAGCGGACAGGGCGGCCCTGAAGCTTTCTTT. Amino acid sequence: CASSGQGGPEAFF.

This clone was picked up one time. The rearrangement links TRBV30 to TRBJ2-7, with D possibly being TRBD1 (5 bases). The germline V and J ends were trimmed by 0 bases and 2 bases, with 14 bases remaining between them. The CDR3 is 15 amino acids. Germline assignment: CDR1 GTSNPN and CDR2 SVGIG (reference sequence). CDR3 region: CAWSVLGQGTYEQYF. CDR3 nucleotides: TGTGCCTGGAGTGTACTGGGGCAGGGCACCTACGAGCAGTACTTC. The entire variable domain, with the rest obtained from reference TRBV30 and TRBJ2-7, is as follows: SQTIHQWPATLVQPVGSPLSLECTVEGTSNPNLYWYRQAAGRGLQLLFYSVGIGQISSEVPQNLSASRPQDRQFILSSKKLLLSDSGFYLCAWSVLGQGTYEQYFGPGTRLTVT.

The chain carries TRBV25-1 and TRBJ2-7, with D possibly matching TRBD2 (7 bases). The ends were cut back, 8 bases at V and 5 bases at J, with 19 bases in the middle. The germline CDR1 and CDR2 sequences are MGHDK and SYGVNS. The CDR3 contains 14 residues. The CDR3 coding sequence is TGTGCCAGCTCGATGGCGGGGGCTCGGGACGAGCAGTACTTC. It is translated as CASSMAGARDEQYF.

The chain uses TRBV29-1 and TRBJ1-2, with D uncertain. Trimming stripped 2 bases from V and 0 bases from J, with 7 bases between. The CDR3 is made up of 13 amino acids. The germline V gene encodes CDR1 SQVTM and CDR2 ANQGSEA. For the CDR3, the DNA is TGCAGCGTTGAATGGGTATCTAACTATGGCTACACCTTC. Encoded protein: CSVEWVSNYGYTF.

This clone appeared once. The chain combines TRBV18 with TRBJ2-7, with D perhaps matching TRBD1 or TRBD2 (6 bases each). The CDR3 runs 14 residues. V shed 2 bases and J shed 3 bases, with 11 bases lying between them. Germline V lookup: CDR1 KGHSH, CDR2 LQKENI. The CDR3 DNA is TGTGCCAGCTCACCATCCGGGGGCCTCTACGAGCAGTACTTC. Translated, it gives CASSPSGGLYEQYF.

This sequence joins TRBV30 and TRBJ2-1, with a tentative D call TRBD2 (6 bases). The CDR3 runs 15 residues. Germline values: CDR1 GTSNPN, CDR2 SVGIG (reference sequence). Trimming pared 3 bases from V and 1 base from J, leaving 13 bases between. The CDR3 region has the DNA TGTGCCTGGAGCCGGAGGGGTTTGTCCTACAATGAGCAGTTCTTC. As protein: CAWSRRGLSYNEQFF.

CDR3 amino acids: CASIRGRSYEQYF. The CDR3 DNA reads as TGTGCCAGCATACGGGGGAGATCCTACGAGCAGTACTTC. This chain connects TRBV6-6 to TRBJ2-7, with D possibly TRBD2 on 6 matching bases. The CDR3 covers 13 residues. V shed 7 bases and J shed 1 base, with 11 bases lying between them. Germline V gene lookup returns CDR1 MNHNY and CDR2 SVGAGI (reference sequence).

The chain is built from TRBV4-2 and TRBJ2-1; TRBD2 matches 10 bases. V trimming: 1 base; J trimming: 3 bases; junction bases outside the gene matches: 9. This CDR3 region has 18 residues. Germline V gene data show CDR1 as LGHNA and CDR2 as YNFKEQ. The CDR3 protein is CASSQAGLAGEYYNEQFF. The CDR3 bases are TGTGCCAGCAGCCAAGCCGGGCTAGCGGGGGAATACTACAATGAGCAGTTCTTC.

V is TRBV29-1 and J is TRBJ2-1; maybe TRBD1 (6 bases). V gave up 6 bases and J gave up 0 bases, with 15 bases separating them. This CDR3 is built from 15 residues. CDR1 SQVTM and CDR2 ANQGSEA come from the germline V gene. The CDR3 DNA is TGCAGCGTGACCGGGACAACAAGCTCCTACAATGAGCAGTTCTTC. Protein sequence: CSVTGTTSSYNEQFF.